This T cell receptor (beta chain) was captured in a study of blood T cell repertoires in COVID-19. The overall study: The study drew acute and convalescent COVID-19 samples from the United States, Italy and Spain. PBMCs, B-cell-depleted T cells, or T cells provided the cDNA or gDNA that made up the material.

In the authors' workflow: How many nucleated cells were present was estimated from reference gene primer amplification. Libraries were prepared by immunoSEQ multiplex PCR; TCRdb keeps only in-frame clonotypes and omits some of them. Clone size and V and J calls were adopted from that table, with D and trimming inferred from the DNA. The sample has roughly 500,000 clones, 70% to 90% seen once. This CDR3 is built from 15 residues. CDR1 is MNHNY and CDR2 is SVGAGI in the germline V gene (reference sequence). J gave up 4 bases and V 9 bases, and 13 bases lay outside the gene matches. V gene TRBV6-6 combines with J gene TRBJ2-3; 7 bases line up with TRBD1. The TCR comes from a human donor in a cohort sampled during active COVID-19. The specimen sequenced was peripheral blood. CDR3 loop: CASADRVVRPDTQYF. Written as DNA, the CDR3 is TGTGCCAGTGCCGACAGGGTAGTACGACCAGATACGCAGTATTTT.